One sample yielded the 6 T cell receptor beta chains listed below, sequenced in a study of OX40 agonist ivuxolimab in advanced cancers. The method was immunoSEQ multiplex PCR; TCRdb's version includes in-frame clones alone and lacks a portion of them. The sample holds fewer than 60,000 clones; about 89% are singletons and the top ten take about 1.8%. The sequencing here drew on CD4+ or CD8+ T cells sorted from blood, taken in a trial of the OX40 agonist ivuxolimab. Receptors originate from an adult with an advanced solid tumor such as melanoma, head and neck, liver or kidney cancer.

This chain links TRBV18 with TRBJ1-5; no reliable D call. Germline V gene sequence: CDR1 KGHSH, CDR2 LQKENI. The CDR3 covers 14 residues. The V gene lost 2 bases and the J gene lost 2 bases, with 7 bases spanning the gap. The CDR3 DNA reads TGTGCCAGCTCACCATGGGGAGGCAATCAGCCCCAGCATTTT. Its protein is CASSPWGGNQPQHF.

In this sample, this clone turned up once. This rearrangement joins TRBV5-1 to TRBJ2-7; 11 bases are shared with TRBD1. The J segment lost 6 bases and the V segment lost 1 base, leaving 6 bases of the junction unmatched. CDR3 length equals 15 residues. Germline assignment: CDR1 SGHRS and CDR2 YFSETQ. The CDR3 protein is CASSLSGQGAGEQYF. The CDR3 DNA follows: TGCGCCAGCAGCTTGAGTGGACAGGGGGCCGGCGAGCAGTACTTC.

The V call is TRBV6-5, the J call TRBJ2-7; D tentatively reads TRBD1 or TRBD2 (5 bases each). The CDR3 is made up of 13 amino acids. Trimming removed 0 bases from V and 6 bases from J, with 9 bases in between. CDR1 is MNHEY, CDR2 SVGAGI, per germline. CDR3 in amino acids: CASSYSRGGEQYF. The DNA for the CDR3 is TGTGCCAGCAGTTACTCGAGGGGCGGCGAGCAGTACTTC.

This chain connects TRBV7-2 to TRBJ2-1; TRBD2 aligns across 13 bases. The CDR3 length is 16 residues. V lost 1 base, J lost 9 bases, and 6 bases stayed unmatched. Per the germline V gene, CDR1 is SGHTA and CDR2 is FQGNSA. CDR3 coding DNA: TGTGCCAGCAGCTTAGGGACTAGCGGGAGTAAGGTTGAGCAGTTCTTC. Residues: CASSLGTSGSKVEQFF.

This clone has more than one count but fewer than ten. V gene TRBV2 combines with J gene TRBJ2-3; D ambiguous. CDR1 is SNHLY, CDR2 FYNNEI, per germline. Between the trimmed V and J ends, which lost 8 bases and 1 base, there was a span of 7 bases. This CDR3 contains 12 residues. Here the CDR3 reads CASRRGTDTQYF. CDR3 in DNA: TGTGCCAGCCGTCGGGGCACAGATACGCAGTATTTT.

The gene calls are TRBV18 and TRBJ2-5; D uncertain. CDR1 is KGHSH, CDR2 LQKENI, per germline. This CDR3 region has 16 residues. Trimming cost V 1 base and J 2 bases, with 14 bases left between them. The CDR3 sequence is CASSPLGQAAQETQYF. DNA of the CDR3: TGTGCCAGCTCACCACTCGGGCAGGCGGCTCAAGAGACCCAGTACTTC.